These T cell receptor beta chains were read from a single sample in a study of blood T cell repertoires in COVID-19. Clones were read by immunoSEQ multiplex PCR, and TCRdb kept only the in-frame ones, dropping some. The sample has some 67,000 clones, about nine tenths seen once. Specimen: peripheral blood. These receptors all come from a woman aged 18-30 years with acute or convalescent COVID-19. The CDR3 runs from the conserved cysteine through the conserved F or W. The order of the fields is clone size, J gene, V gene, D gene, CDR3 DNA, CDR3 protein. The D gene is left open where the match is weak. Size tells how often a clone was seen (once, few, many) or the class of an expanded clone, and some rows leave it out.

>NA|TRBJ2-3|TRBV14|NA
TGTGCCAGCAGCCAAGTTCCGGGATCGATCACAGATACGCAGTATTTT
CASSQVPGSITDTQYF
>NA|TRBJ2-3|TRBV9|NA
TGTGCCAGCAGCGTAGATCCGGGAATAGATACGCAGTATTTT
CASSVDPGIDTQYF
>NA|TRBJ2-3|TRBV27|NA
TGTGCCAGCAGTCCAGACAGGGAGGGCACAGATACGCAGTATTTT
CASSPDREGTDTQYF
>NA|TRBJ2-7|TRBV11-2|NA
TGTGCCAGCAGCTTAGATGGGTCCCGGGAGTACTTC
CASSLDGSREYF
>NA|TRBJ1-3|TRBV7-9|NA
TGTGCCAGCAGCTCGTCTAAATACTCTGGAAACACCATATATTTT
CASSSSKYSGNTIYF
>few|TRBJ2-3|TRBV5-8|NA
TGTGCCAGCAGCTTGGGCCAGAGGGTCATCACAGATACGCAGTATTTT
CASSLGQRVITDTQYF
>NA|TRBJ1-1|TRBV7-8|NA
TGTGCCAGCAGCTTAGTAAGGGGATTTCGCGCCACTGAAGCTTTCTTT
CASSLVRGFRATEAFF
>NA|TRBJ2-1|TRBV30|TRBD2
TGTGCCTGGAGGGGGACTAGCGGGAGCATTCTCTCAAATGAGCAGTTCTTC
CAWRGTSGSILSNEQFF
>NA|TRBJ1-1|TRBV19|TRBD1
TGTGCCAGTAGTACCTGGACAGGGGACACTGAAGCTTTCTTT
CASSTWTGDTEAFF
>NA|TRBJ2-5|TRBV11-2|NA
TGTGCCAGCAGCTTAGATGGTGGTAGCGCGGAAGAGACCCAGTACTTC
CASSLDGGSAEETQYF
>NA|TRBJ1-1|TRBV28|NA
TGTGCCAGCAGTTTATTGGCGGGGGGAGACACTGAAGCTTTCTTT
CASSLLAGGDTEAFF
>NA|TRBJ1-1|TRBV7-2|TRBD1
TGTGCCAGCAGCTTAGCGGGACAGGGTGCTGACACTGAAGCTTTCTTT
CASSLAGQGADTEAFF
>NA|TRBJ2-5|TRBV18|TRBD1
TGTGCCAGCTCAATCGGGACAGTCCCAATAGGGACCCAGTACTTC
CASSIGTVPIGTQYF
>NA|TRBJ2-1|TRBV2|NA
TGTGCCAGCAGAGAAACGGTGAACAGGGCCTGGGAGCAGTTCTTC
CASRETVNRAWEQFF
>NA|TRBJ1-2|TRBV9|NA
TGTGCCAGCAGCGTAGATTTCAGGGGCAGCTATGGCTACACCTTC
CASSVDFRGSYGYTF
>NA|TRBJ1-2|TRBV6-2/TRBV6-3|NA
TGTGCCAGCAGTTACCCCAACGTTGGCAGGGAAGACTATGGCTACACCTTC
CASSYPNVGREDYGYTF
>NA|TRBJ2-3|TRBV5-6|NA
TGTGCCAGCAGCTTGGGCGTGGGGGGTCGAACAGATACGCAGTATTTT
CASSLGVGGRTDTQYF
>NA|TRBJ2-7|TRBV18|NA
TGTGCCAGCTCACCTTTTGGGCAGCCGTTAAGGTACGAGCAGTACTTC
CASSPFGQPLRYEQYF